Listed here are 23 T cell receptor beta chains from one sample, sequenced in a study of blood T cell repertoires in COVID-19. Clones were read by immunoSEQ multiplex PCR, and TCRdb kept only the in-frame ones, dropping some. In the table there are some 50,000 clones, just over 85% of which are singletons. The sample taken for sequencing was peripheral blood. The receptors derive from an elderly man with acute or convalescent COVID-19.

The chain recombines TRBV7-2 with TRBJ2-3; possible D gene TRBD1, 6 bases. CDR1 is SGHTA, CDR2 FQGNSA, per germline. This CDR3 is built from 15 residues. V was trimmed by 5 bases and J by 0 bases, leaving 12 bases between them. Here the CDR3 reads CASSQGRRSTDTQYF. Written as DNA, the CDR3 is TGTGCCAGCAGCCAGGGGCGGAGAAGCACAGATACGCAGTATTTT.

This chain uses TRBV12-3 or TRBV12-4 with TRBJ1-1; 7 bases align to TRBD1. This CDR3 is 13 amino acids long. J was trimmed by 4 bases and V by 2 bases; bases with no gene match: 1. CDR3 nucleotide sequence: TGTGCCAGCAGTTTATCAGGGGGCACTGAAGCTTTCTTT. Protein sequence: CASSLSGGTEAFF.

The chain employs TRBV2 and TRBJ2-3; D might be TRBD1 (6 bases). Germline V gene data show CDR1 as SNHLY and CDR2 as FYNNEI. V was cut by 4 bases and J by 0 bases, with 14 bases left in between. The CDR3 sequence is 16 residues long. CDR3 DNA sequence: TGTGCCAGCAGTGCGATATCTCAGGGGAGCACAGATACGCAGTATTTT. Its translation is CASSAISQGSTDTQYF.

CDR3 nucleotides: TGTGCCAGCAGCCCAGGTGGGGACAGGAGGGTGCAGCCCCAGCATTTT. This translates into CASSPGGDRRVQPQHF. This chain joins TRBV3-1 (or the pseudogene TRBV3-2) and TRBJ1-5; 8 nucleotides agree with TRBD1. The length of the CDR3 is 16 residues. V was pared by 4 bases and J by 7 bases, with 12 bases of the junction left unmatched. Germline V gene lookup returns CDR1 LGHDT and CDR2 YNNKEL (reference sequence).

This clone was found a few times. The CDR3 region is CASSFSYRESNQPQHF. The CDR3 DNA reads as TGTGCCAGCAGCTTCAGTTACAGGGAGAGCAATCAGCCCCAGCATTTT. The chain has TRBV5-5 and TRBJ1-5; possible D gene TRBD1, 6 bases. CDR3 length equals 16 residues. Trimming removed 2 bases at V and 1 base at J, with 13 bases between. CDR1 and CDR2 from the germline V gene are SGHKS and YYEKEE (reference sequence).

The chain has TRBV18 and TRBJ1-1, with D perhaps TRBD1 (5 bases). CDR3 size: 15 residues. Per germline, CDR1 KGHSH and CDR2 LQKENI. V was cut by 4 bases and J by 6 bases, with 18 bases left in between. The CDR3 sequence is CASSQNPGSGPEAFF. DNA of the CDR3: TGTGCCAGCTCACAAAACCCAGGGTCTGGCCCTGAAGCTTTCTTT.

The chain has TRBV5-1 and TRBJ1-2, with TRBD1 as a possible D gene (5 bases). The V gene's germline CDR1 is SGHRS and CDR2 YFSETQ. This CDR3 is built from 15 residues. The V and J ends lost 1 base and 0 bases respectively, with 10 bases between them. As DNA, the CDR3 is TGCGCCAGCAGCTTGAGTGACAGAGCTAACTATGGCTACACCTTC. It yields the protein CASSLSDRANYGYTF.

V is TRBV5-8 and J is TRBJ2-2, with a weak D call TRBD1 (6 bases). The CDR3 contains 18 residues. The V gene's germline CDR1 is SGHTS and CDR2 YDEGEE. Trimming stripped 4 bases from V and 4 bases from J, with 23 bases between. In nucleotides, the CDR3 is TGTGCCAGCAGCCGGGTGGGGGCAGCCGCCTCGGGCACCGGGGAGCTGTTTTTT. Translation: CASSRVGAAASGTGELFF.

V usage is TRBV7-2 and J usage is TRBJ1-2; TRBD1 might be the D (6 bases). Trimming removed 2 bases from V and 4 bases from J, with 8 bases in between. Looked up from germline, CDR1 is SGHTA and CDR2 is FQGNSA. The CDR3 has 13 residues. The CDR3 DNA reads as TGTGCCAGCAGCTTAACAGGGTTCTATGGCTACACCTTC. It specifies CASSLTGFYGYTF. Filled out from reference TRBV7-2 and TRBJ1-2, the complete variable domain reads GAGVSQSPSNKVTEKGKDVELRCDPISGHTALYWYRQSLGQGLEFLIYFQGNSAPDKSGLPSDRFSAERTGGSVSTLTIQRTQQEDSAVYLCASSLTGFYGYTFGSGTRLTVV.

The genes are TRBV11-2 and TRBJ2-3; D is possibly TRBD2 (5 bases). The CDR3 loop spans 14 amino acids. With 1 base removed from V and 3 bases from J, the gap between germline ends came to 8 bases. The germline gives CDR1 SGHAT, CDR2 FQNNGV. The CDR3, as DNA: TGTGCCAGCAGCTTAGCGGGGTGGACAGATACGCAGTATTTT. It translates to CASSLAGWTDTQYF.

The chain recombines TRBV9 with TRBJ1-2, with 8 bases aligning to TRBD1. V trimming: 4 bases; J trimming: 5 bases; junction bases outside the gene matches: 13. CDR1 is SGDLS and CDR2 is YYNGEE in the germline V gene. The CDR3 runs 16 residues. CDR3 nucleotide sequence: TGTGCCAGCAGCAGAGTAGGACAGGGAATGGCGTATGGCTACACCTTC. This encodes CASSRVGQGMAYGYTF.

The genes are TRBV12-5 and TRBJ2-4, with D tentatively TRBD2 (5 bases). V lost 2 bases to trimming and J lost 7 bases, with 9 bases between them. The CDR3 consists of 13 residues. Germline CDR1 is LGHNT and CDR2 is FRNRAP. CDR3 DNA: TGTGCTAGTGGTTTGACCAGGAGGAACATTCAGTACTTC. It yields the protein CASGLTRRNIQYF.

The chain combines TRBV19 with TRBJ1-2; TRBD1 might be the D (6 bases). CDR3 size: 15 residues. V dropped 4 bases and J dropped 2 bases, with 14 bases sitting between them. CDR1 and CDR2 (germline): LNHDA, SQIVND (reference sequence). CDR3 protein: CASSTGDTWNYGYTF. CDR3 coding DNA: TGTGCCAGTAGTACAGGGGACACATGGAACTATGGCTACACCTTC.

The V gene is TRBV25-1, the J gene TRBJ2-2, with TRBD1 matching 7 bases. The germline CDR1 and CDR2 sequences are MGHDK and SYGVNS. V shed 4 bases and J 3 bases; nucleotides not matched to a gene: 2. The CDR3 sequence is 14 residues long. The CDR3 region has the DNA TGTGCCAGCAGTGGCAGGGGGTACACCGGGGAGCTGTTTTTT. This sequence encodes CASSGRGYTGELFF.

The chain links TRBV10-2 to TRBJ2-1; 12 bases are a match to TRBD2. V shed 2 bases and J 6 bases; nucleotides not matched to a gene: 8. CDR1 is WSHSY and CDR2 is SAAADI in the germline V gene. This CDR3 is built from 17 residues. CDR3 in DNA: TGCGCCAGCAGTGAGGGGGGTGGGACTAGCGGGTTCAATGAGCAGTTCTTC. Protein: CASSEGGGTSGFNEQFF.

The chain uses TRBV3-1 (or the pseudogene TRBV3-2) and TRBJ1-1; D is perhaps TRBD1 (6 bases). Per the germline V gene, CDR1 is LGHDT and CDR2 is YNNKEL (reference sequence). The V gene lost 2 bases and the J gene lost 1 base, with 17 bases spanning the gap. CDR3 length equals 17 residues. CDR3 in amino acids: CASSQPPGQPKNTEAFF. The CDR3 DNA reads as TGTGCCAGCAGCCAACCCCCCGGACAGCCAAAGAACACTGAAGCTTTCTTT.

V gene TRBV9 combines with J gene TRBJ2-7; possibly TRBD1 for D (6 bases). Trimming removed 5 bases at V and 7 bases at J, with 10 bases between. Looked up from germline, CDR1 is SGDLS and CDR2 is YYNGEE. The CDR3 contains 11 residues. The CDR3: CASSLDSEQYF. The DNA for the CDR3 is TGTGCCAGCAGTTTGGACAGTGAGCAGTACTTC.

This chain connects TRBV12-3 or TRBV12-4 to TRBJ2-7; D is unclear. The CDR3 length is 13 residues. V was pared by 5 bases and J by 2 bases, with 10 bases between. CDR3 coding DNA: TGTGCCAGCAGTCCGTCGAAGCCCTACGAGCAGTACTTC. Translation: CASSPSKPYEQYF.

The chain joins TRBV7-9 to TRBJ2-5; 7 positions match TRBD1. CDR3 length: 13 residues. Germline trimming cut 5 bases from V and 4 bases from J; bases unmatched to any gene: 4. Germline V lookup: CDR1 SEHNR, CDR2 FQNEAQ (reference sequence). In DNA, the CDR3 is TGTGCCAGCAGCCCCGGGACAGTAGAGACCCAGTACTTC. Protein product: CASSPGTVETQYF. Based on the CDR3 plus reference TRBV7-9 and TRBJ2-5, the full variable domain is DTGVSQNPRHKITKRGQNVTFRCDPISEHNRLYWYRQTLGQGPEFLTYFQNEAQLEKSRLLSDRFSAERPKGSFSTLEIQRTEQGDSAMYLCASSPGTVETQYFGPGTRLLVL.

The V gene is TRBV6-1, the J gene TRBJ1-4; 8 nucleotides line up with TRBD1. Trimming at V came to 4 bases and at J to 4 bases, leaving 20 bases not matched to a gene. This CDR3 region has 20 residues. Per germline, CDR1 MNHNS and CDR2 SASEGT. As DNA, the CDR3 is TGTGCCAGCAGTGCTCAATCGATGACAGGGGTTTATCTAGGTAATGAAAAACTGTTTTTT. This translates into CASSAQSMTGVYLGNEKLFF.

This chain uses TRBV5-3 with TRBJ2-7; 9 bases match TRBD1. TRBV5-3 carries the ORF label, with uncertain function. Trimming removed 4 bases from V and 5 bases from J; junction bases left unmatched: 13. The CDR3 contains 16 residues. This CDR3 reads CARSISGTGRLNEQYF. The CDR3 nucleotides are TGTGCCAGAAGCATCTCCGGGACAGGGAGGCTCAACGAGCAGTACTTC.

CDR3: CASSPRQGGSYEQYF. As DNA, the CDR3 is TGTGCCAGCAGCCCCCGACAGGGGGGCTCCTACGAGCAGTACTTC. The V and J genes are TRBV3-1 (or the pseudogene TRBV3-2) and TRBJ2-7, with TRBD1 identical over 9 bases. Per the germline V gene, CDR1 is LGHDT and CDR2 is YNNKEL (reference sequence). Trimming at V came to 4 bases and at J to 0 bases, leaving 4 bases not matched to a gene. This CDR3 spans 15 amino acids.

This clone appeared a few times. This chain links TRBV10-3 with TRBJ2-1; 9 nucleotides agree with TRBD2. Per germline, CDR1 ENHRY and CDR2 SYGVKD. The CDR3 runs 15 residues. V lost 3 bases, J lost 5 bases, and 5 bases stayed unmatched. CDR3 sequence reads: CAISEGSGGDNEQFF. The CDR3 DNA reads as TGTGCCATCAGTGAAGGTAGCGGGGGTGACAATGAGCAGTTCTTC.